The present TCR beta chain was sequenced within a study of beta chain features in type 1 diabetes. For the study at large: The samples had 100 million to 140 million sorted cells examined in all.

General study findings and limits: Across all four CD4+ subsets, people with type 1 diabetes showed modestly shorter TCRB CDR3s.

This clone has a handful of counts. The antigen remains undetermined. Trimming took 2 bases from V and 3 from J; bases not matched to a gene: 2. Germline V gene sequence: CDR1 LNHDA, CDR2 SQIVND (reference sequence). The CDR3 is 15 residues long. The whole isolated RNA underwent reverse transcription, so sequencing captured expressed TCRB transcripts. Profiling relied on immunoSEQ multiplex PCR, and the TCRdb table lists in-frame clones only, not all of them. The sample holds around 280,000 clones, about 15% seen once. Sequenced: naive CD4+ T cells from blood. The TCR originated in a man in his late teens or twenties with type 1 diabetes. The chain carries TRBV19 and TRBJ2-1; TRBD2 matches 9 bases. CDR3 residues: CASSIRLADYNEQFF. Written as DNA, the CDR3 is TGTGCCAGTAGTATAAGACTAGCGGACTACAATGAGCAGTTCTTC. The whole variable domain, remainder taken from reference TRBV19 and TRBJ2-1, is DGGITQSPKYLFRKEGQNVTLSCEQNLNHDAMYWYRQDPGQGLRLIYYSQIVNDFQKGDIAEGYSVSREKKESFPLTVTSAQKNPTAFYLCASSIRLADYNEQFFGPGTRLTVL.